This TCR beta chain originates from a study of CD8+CD57+ T cells in acquired aplastic anemia. About the study: Mean yield of DNA from sorted CD4+ and CD8+ cells was approximately 3 ug. CD4+ reads averaged around 9.9 million in healthy donors.

Overall study findings and caveats: Patients did not significantly differ from controls in CD8+ Simpson's diversity.

This clonotype turned up a few times. Antigen unknown. Genomic DNA, the template, was used for profiling of the TCR beta VDJ and CDR3. In TCRdb, the reads were re-called with MiXCR into one record per CDR3 protein. The table lists approximately 200,000 distinct CDR3 sequences, 54% of them singletons. The germline CDR1 and CDR2 sequences are LNHDA and SQIVND (reference sequence). The CDR3 contains 11 residues. V gave up 6 bases and J gave up 7 bases, with 9 bases separating them. The TCR sequence derives from a human donor in good health, serving as a control. The chain combines TRBV19 with TRBJ1-1; D is undetermined. The source material was sorted CD4+, CD8+, or CD8+CD57+ T cells (not recorded which) from PBMCs. CDR3 nucleotide sequence: TGTGCCAGTAGATTGGGCGGTGAAGCTTTCTTT. Translation gives CASRLGGEAFF.